The 32 T cell receptor beta chains reported below all come from one sample, sequenced in a study of blood T cell repertoires in COVID-19. Repertoires were generated with immunoSEQ multiplex PCR, while TCRdb's copy carries only in-frame clones and drops some. The sample yields fewer than 150,000 clones, 87% seen once. Sequences were obtained from peripheral blood. These receptors were taken from a woman in her thirties or forties with acute or convalescent COVID-19.

V usage is TRBV29-1 and J usage is TRBJ1-2; D not resolved. V dropped 1 base and J dropped 2 bases, with 8 bases sitting between them. Germline V gives CDR1 SQVTM, CDR2 ANQGSEA. The CDR3 is made up of 13 amino acids. The DNA of the CDR3 is TGCAGCGTTGAAGGTGGTCAGAACTATGGCTACACCTTC. Translation: CSVEGGQNYGYTF.

The V call is TRBV4-3, the J call TRBJ2-7; weak D call: TRBD1 (5 bases). Germline lookup yields CDR1 LGHNA and CDR2 YSLEER. The CDR3 is made up of 15 amino acids. V lost 0 bases and J lost 6, with 15 bases in between. CDR3: CASSQDMPGLREQYF. In DNA, the CDR3 is TGCGCCAGCAGCCAAGATATGCCAGGGTTACGCGAGCAGTACTTC.

This chain joins TRBV18 and TRBJ2-1; D unresolved. The CDR3 contains 12 residues. Deletions cut 2 bases from V and 9 bases from J, with 8 bases between. The V gene's germline CDR1 is KGHSH and CDR2 LQKENI. The CDR3 DNA is TGTGCCAGCTCACCAAGACTGGGTGAGCAGTTCTTC. Translated, it gives CASSPRLGEQFF.

The CDR3 protein is CASSPATGEDGYTF. Here the CDR3 DNA reads TGTGCCAGCAGTCCGGCGACAGGGGAGGATGGCTACACCTTC. The rearrangement links TRBV27 to TRBJ1-2, with TRBD1 matching over 8 bases. Germline V gene sequence: CDR1 MNHEY, CDR2 SMNVEV (reference sequence). The V and J ends lost 5 bases and 6 bases, in that order; junction bases with no gene match: 8. The CDR3 loop spans 14 amino acids.

The chain carries TRBV7-3 and TRBJ2-1; D is possibly TRBD1 (5 bases). CDR3 length equals 15 residues. The germline CDR1 and CDR2 sequences are SGHTA and FQGTGA. The V end was cut by 5 bases, the J end by 2 bases, with 13 bases between. The CDR3 here is CASSPNQGTYNEQFF. DNA of the CDR3: TGTGCCAGCAGCCCGAATCAGGGAACCTACAATGAGCAGTTCTTC. Variable domain in full (rest from reference TRBV7-3 and TRBJ2-1): GAGVSQTPSNKVTEKGKYVELRCDPISGHTALYWYRQSLGQGPEFLIYFQGTGAADDSGLPNDRFFAVRPEGSVSTLKIQRTERGDSAVYLCASSPNQGTYNEQFFGPGTRLTVL.

CDR3 protein: CASSAGRNTGELFF. The DNA of the CDR3 is TGTGCCAGCAGCGCGGGACGGAACACCGGGGAGCTGTTTTTT. V and J are TRBV5-8 and TRBJ2-2; D is possibly TRBD2 (6 bases). V was cut by 4 bases and J by 1 base, with 8 bases left in between. CDR1 is SGHTS, CDR2 YDEGEE, per germline. This CDR3 contains 14 residues.

The chain is built from TRBV28 and TRBJ1-5; 10 bases are a match to TRBD1. This CDR3 region has 15 residues. V dropped 5 bases and J dropped 8; count of bases not matched to a gene: 9. Per the germline V gene, CDR1 is MDHEN and CDR2 is SYDVKM. For the CDR3, the DNA is TGTGCCAGCAGTCCCGGGACAGGGGCGCGAGAGCCCCAGCATTTT. Encoded protein: CASSPGTGAREPQHF.

The chain couples TRBV6-2 or TRBV6-3 to TRBJ1-6; the D gene is possibly TRBD1 (5 bases). The germline gives CDR1 MNHEY, CDR2 SVGEGT. The CDR3 loop spans 14 amino acids. Trimming shortened V by 5 bases and J by 7 bases, and 12 bases separated the two germline ends. In DNA form, the CDR3 reads TGTGCCAGCAGTCAAGGGACTGAGAATTCACCCCTCCACTTT. Its translation is CASSQGTENSPLHF.

V and J are TRBV7-9 and TRBJ1-4; D is unclear. Germline V gene lookup returns CDR1 SEHNR and CDR2 FQNEAQ (reference sequence). CDR3 length: 15 residues. V lost 4 bases and J lost 8, with 17 bases in between. The CDR3 loop reads CASSSHVGGGEKLFF. Written as DNA, the CDR3 is TGTGCCAGCAGCTCCCACGTGGGAGGCGGGGAAAAACTGTTTTTT. The complete variable domain, with remaining parts taken from reference TRBV7-9 and TRBJ1-4, reads DTGVSQNPRHKITKRGQNVTFRCDPISEHNRLYWYRQTLGQGPEFLTYFQNEAQLEKSRLLSDRFSAERPKGSFSTLEIQRTEQGDSAMYLCASSSHVGGGEKLFFGSGTQLSVL.

V and J are TRBV20-1 and TRBJ1-1; D uncertain. Trimming removed 3 bases from V and 0 bases from J, with 11 bases in between. Germline loops: CDR1 DFQATT, CDR2 SNEGSKA (reference sequence). The CDR3 runs to 14 residues. CDR3: CSASGYSMNTEAFF. CDR3 DNA: TGCAGTGCTAGTGGGTACAGTATGAACACTGAAGCTTTCTTT.

Concerning this clone itself: Other nucleotide sequences from this sample produce the same CDR3. The chain is built from TRBV18 and TRBJ1-5; TRBD1 might be the D (5 bases). The CDR3 contains 13 residues. The germline CDR1 and CDR2 sequences are KGHSH and LQKENI. Trimming took off 0 bases at V and 7 bases at J, with 7 bases between the two ends. CDR3: CASSPPGGQPQHF. DNA for the CDR3: TGTGCCAGCTCACCACCGGGGGGGCAGCCCCAGCATTTT.

This clone was recorded only once. The chain employs TRBV5-1 and TRBJ2-7; perhaps TRBD2 as D (5 bases). Trimming removed 8 bases from V and 0 bases from J, with 12 bases in between. CDR1 is SGHRS, CDR2 YFSETQ, per germline. CDR3 length equals 13 residues. Here the CDR3 reads CARPLGDSYEQYF. In DNA, the CDR3 is TGCGCCAGACCCCTCGGGGACTCCTACGAGCAGTACTTC.

The rearrangement uses TRBV6-4 and TRBJ2-6; no clear D. Trimming took off 4 bases at V and 0 bases at J, with 10 bases between the two ends. Germline CDR1 reads MRHNA; CDR2 reads SNTAGT. The CDR3 contains 16 residues. As DNA, the CDR3 is TGTGCCAGCAGTGTGTCAGGTAGCTCTGGGGCCAACGTCCTGACTTTC. The encoded protein is CASSVSGSSGANVLTF.

This chain uses TRBV19 with TRBJ1-6; 7 bases agree with TRBD1. Trimming cost V 5 bases and J 9 bases; bases outside gene matches: 1. The germline V gene has CDR1 LNHDA and CDR2 SQIVND (reference sequence). CDR3 length: 12 residues. CDR3 protein: CASSSGGSPLHF. The CDR3 DNA reads as TGTGCCAGTAGTTCAGGGGGTTCACCCCTCCACTTT.

The rearrangement uses TRBV4-2 and TRBJ2-1, with D possibly matching TRBD1 (6 bases). Trimming removed 1 base from V and 7 bases from J, with 11 bases in between. This CDR3 spans 14 amino acids. CDR1 is LGHNA, CDR2 YNFKEQ, per germline. CDR3 DNA sequence: TGTGCCAGCAGCCAAGGGATAAGGGGGAATGAGCAGTTCTTC. Translated: CASSQGIRGNEQFF.

This clone was counted a single time. The chain combines TRBV30 with TRBJ2-3; D is possibly TRBD2 (5 bases). Per germline, CDR1 GTSNPN and CDR2 SVGIG (reference sequence). Trimming pared 5 bases from V and 2 bases from J, leaving 11 bases between. There are 13 residues in the CDR3. The CDR3 nucleotides read TGTGCCTGGCGTAGCGCCTACACAGATACGCAGTATTTT. It translates to CAWRSAYTDTQYF.

This chain links TRBV19 with TRBJ1-5; TRBD1 is a possible D gene (6 bases). Germline-derived CDR1 and CDR2 are LNHDA and SQIVND (reference sequence). The CDR3 is 14 residues long. The germline V and J ends were trimmed by 8 bases and 4 bases, with 15 bases remaining between them. The CDR3 loop is CASSLTDRNQPQHF. CDR3 nucleotide sequence: TGTGCCAGTTCCCTAACGGACAGAAATCAGCCCCAGCATTTT.

The rearrangement joins TRBV6-2 or TRBV6-3 to TRBJ1-1, with 8 bases aligning to TRBD1. The germline CDR1 and CDR2 sequences are MNHEY and SVGEGT. This CDR3 spans 16 amino acids. The junction had 4 bases not matched to a gene; V was cut back by 0 bases and J by 1 base. The CDR3 coding sequence is TGTGCCAGCAGTTACTCATCCGGGACAGGGAACACTGAAGCTTTCTTT. Translated: CASSYSSGTGNTEAFF.

V and J are TRBV5-1 and TRBJ2-1; tentatively, D is TRBD1 (6 bases). V lost 1 base to trimming and J lost 10 bases, with 15 bases between them. Germline V gene lookup returns CDR1 SGHRS and CDR2 YFSETQ. The CDR3 contains 14 residues. The CDR3 here is CASSLSQGPWEQFF. CDR3 nucleotide sequence: TGCGCCAGCAGCTTGAGTCAGGGGCCGTGGGAGCAGTTCTTC.

The DNA for the CDR3 is TGTGCCAGCAGTTTATCCCCCGCGGGAGTTCGCAATGAGCAGTTCTTC. Translated: CASSLSPAGVRNEQFF. The J gene is TRBJ2-1, the V gene TRBV28; 7 bases match TRBD2. Germline loops: CDR1 MDHEN, CDR2 SYDVKM. V was pared by 1 base and J by 6 bases, with 9 bases of the junction left unmatched. The CDR3 is made up of 16 amino acids.

The rearrangement links TRBV3-1 (or the pseudogene TRBV3-2) to TRBJ2-2, with 8 positions matching TRBD2. This CDR3 contains 21 residues. Germline V gene sequence: CDR1 LGHDT, CDR2 YNNKEL (reference sequence). The V segment lost 3 bases and the J segment 5 bases; nucleotides outside the gene matches: 23. DNA for the CDR3: TGTGCCAGCAGCCATGTTCTGGGCTCGGTGACGTCTAGCGGGTTTACCGGGGAGCTGTTTTTT. Translating gives CASSHVLGSVTSSGFTGELFF.

J is TRBJ2-2 and V is TRBV5-1; D is possibly TRBD1 (5 bases). V gave up 4 bases and J gave up 6 bases, with 10 bases separating them. The CDR3 is 13 residues long. From germline, CDR1 is SGHRS and CDR2 YFSETQ. CDR3 coding DNA: TGCGCCAGCAGCGGATTGACAGCCGGGGAGCTGTTTTTT. Protein sequence: CASSGLTAGELFF.

The rearrangement joins TRBV7-9 to TRBJ1-1; D gene uncertain. There are 14 residues in the CDR3. The germline gives CDR1 SEHNR, CDR2 FQNEAQ (reference sequence). The V gene lost 4 bases and the J gene lost 5 bases, with 14 bases spanning the gap. CDR3 sequence (DNA): TGTGCCAGCAGCTCACGAACAGCCGGTACTGAAGCTTTCTTT. It codes for CASSSRTAGTEAFF.

The rearrangement joins TRBV9 to TRBJ1-1, with D possibly matching TRBD1 (5 bases). This CDR3 is built from 14 residues. Germline CDR1 is SGDLS and CDR2 is YYNGEE. V was pared by 0 bases and J by 0 bases, with 6 bases between. The CDR3 here is CASSVGDLNTEAFF. CDR3 nucleotide sequence: TGTGCCAGCAGCGTAGGGGACTTGAACACTGAAGCTTTCTTT.

This rearrangement joins TRBV7-2 to TRBJ2-1; D may be TRBD2 (6 bases). There are 17 residues in the CDR3. CDR1 is SGHTA and CDR2 is FQGNSA in the germline V gene. Trimming pared 2 bases from V and 6 bases from J, leaving 20 bases between. The CDR3 loop reads CASSLWAGGAQVNEQFF. CDR3 bases: TGTGCCAGCAGCTTATGGGCGGGCGGGGCCCAAGTCAATGAGCAGTTCTTC.

This clone has a handful of counts. The V call is TRBV6-4, the J call TRBJ2-1, with 8 bases lining up with TRBD2. Germline V gives CDR1 MRHNA, CDR2 SNTAGT. This CDR3 is built from 15 residues. Unmatched junction bases numbered 9, after V lost 5 bases and J lost 6 bases. The CDR3 loop is CASSLFRGGGNEQFF. Here the CDR3 DNA reads TGTGCCAGCAGTCTTTTTCGGGGGGGCGGCAATGAGCAGTTCTTC.

The chain joins TRBV4-3 to TRBJ1-1; 7 bases line up with TRBD1. The CDR3 has 12 amino acids. Germline trimming cut 5 bases from V and 5 bases from J; bases unmatched to any gene: 2. Per germline, CDR1 LGHNA and CDR2 YSLEER. The CDR3 bases are TGCGCCAGCAGCGCAGGGGGGACTGAAGCTTTCTTT. Translation: CASSAGGTEAFF.

The J gene is TRBJ1-1, the V gene TRBV18, with D hard to call. V lost 3 bases, J lost 1 base, and 15 bases lay in between. The CDR3 covers 16 residues. Per the germline V gene, CDR1 is KGHSH and CDR2 is LQKENI. The CDR3, as DNA: TGTGCCAGCTCACCCCCGGTCGGGTACTCGAACACTGAAGCTTTCTTT. It is translated as CASSPPVGYSNTEAFF.

With regard to this clone: Other DNA sequences from this sample encode an identical CDR3 as well. The chain links TRBV18 to TRBJ1-6; possibly TRBD1 for D (5 bases). V lost 3 bases and J 6 bases, leaving 9 bases between the germline ends. Per the germline V gene, CDR1 is KGHSH and CDR2 is LQKENI. The CDR3 extends over 14 amino acids. CDR3 coding DNA: TGTGCCAGCTCACCCCAGGGCGCTAATTCACCCCTCCACTTT. Its translation: CASSPQGANSPLHF. Drawing the rest from reference TRBV18 and TRBJ1-6, the complete variable domain is NAGVMQNPRHLVRRRGQEARLRCSPMKGHSHVYWYRQLPEEGLKFMVYLQKENIIDESGMPKERFSAEFPKEGPSILRIQQVVRGDSAAYFCASSPQGANSPLHFGNGTRLTVT.

The J gene is TRBJ1-1, the V gene TRBV5-5; 9 positions match TRBD1. The CDR3 length is 15 residues. The germline CDR1 and CDR2 sequences are SGHKS and YYEKEE (reference sequence). With V trimmed by 0 bases and J by 3 bases, 3 bases remained unmatched. CDR3 sequence reads: CASSLVGDRDTEAFF. The CDR3 coding sequence is TGTGCCAGCAGCTTGGTGGGGGACAGGGACACTGAAGCTTTCTTT.

This clone was observed a single time. The genes are TRBV30 and TRBJ1-6; TRBD1 matches at 8 bases. Germline V lookup: CDR1 GTSNPN, CDR2 SVGIG (reference sequence). The CDR3 sequence is 16 residues long. V gave up 1 base and J gave up 5 bases; unmatched junction bases: 7. DNA of the CDR3: TGTGCCTGGAGTGCCGAAACAGGGGGAGATAATTCACCCCTCCACTTT. Its protein is CAWSAETGGDNSPLHF.

The genes are TRBV3-1 (or the pseudogene TRBV3-2) and TRBJ2-1, with 9 bases aligning to TRBD2. Germline V lookup: CDR1 LGHDT, CDR2 YNNKEL (reference sequence). This CDR3 region has 15 residues. V shed 4 bases, J shed 1 base, and the junction held 2 bases outside the gene matches. The CDR3 DNA follows: TGTGCCAGCAGCCTTGCGGGGGGGTCCTACAATGAGCAGTTCTTC. This codes for CASSLAGGSYNEQFF.